The sample holds a few counts of the clone carrying this T cell receptor (beta chain). The entry originates in a study of T cell repertoires in cytomegalovirus infection. One entry per CDR3 protein results from TCRdb running MiXCR on the reads. Of roughly 320,000 distinct CDR3 sequences listed, around a tenth are singletons. The CDR3 totals 14 residues. Per the germline V gene, CDR1 is LNHDA and CDR2 is SQIVND (reference sequence). V was trimmed by 10 bases and J by 6 bases, leaving 18 bases between them. This sequence originates from a human donor in good health (CMV status not recorded). Some clones in this sample may be carry-over from other donors' samples. The V and J genes are TRBV19 and TRBJ2-2, with D perhaps TRBD2 (6 bases). Sequencing input: PBMCs. For the CDR3, the DNA is TGTGCCACCCCGCGGGGAAAGGGATCCGGGGAGCTGTTTTTT. Translating it yields CATPRGKGSGELFF.